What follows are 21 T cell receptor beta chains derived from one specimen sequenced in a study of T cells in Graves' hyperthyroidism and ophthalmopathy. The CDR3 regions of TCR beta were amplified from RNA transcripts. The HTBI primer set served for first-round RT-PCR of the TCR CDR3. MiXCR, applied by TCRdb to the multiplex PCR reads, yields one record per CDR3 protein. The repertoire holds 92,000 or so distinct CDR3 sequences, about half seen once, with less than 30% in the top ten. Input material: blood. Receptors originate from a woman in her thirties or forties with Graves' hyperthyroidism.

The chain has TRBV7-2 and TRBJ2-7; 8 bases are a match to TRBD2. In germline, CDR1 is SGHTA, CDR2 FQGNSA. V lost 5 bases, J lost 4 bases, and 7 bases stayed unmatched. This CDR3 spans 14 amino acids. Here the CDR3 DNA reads TGTGCCAGCAGCCTGCGGGGGGCTCGGTACGAGCAGTACTTC. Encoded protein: CASSLRGARYEQYF.

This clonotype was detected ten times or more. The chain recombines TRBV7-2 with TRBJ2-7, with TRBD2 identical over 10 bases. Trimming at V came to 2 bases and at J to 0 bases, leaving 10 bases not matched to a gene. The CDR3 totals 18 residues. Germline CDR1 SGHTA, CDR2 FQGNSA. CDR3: CASSLTFRTSGVSYEQYF. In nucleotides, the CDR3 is TGTGCCAGCAGCTTAACCTTCCGAACTAGCGGGGTCTCCTACGAGCAGTACTTC.

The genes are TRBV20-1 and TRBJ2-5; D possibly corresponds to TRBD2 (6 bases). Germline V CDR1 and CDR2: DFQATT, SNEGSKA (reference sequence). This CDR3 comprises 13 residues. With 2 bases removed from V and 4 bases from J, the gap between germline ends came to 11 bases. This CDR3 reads CSARPWRGETQYF. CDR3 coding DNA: TGCAGTGCTAGACCCTGGAGGGGAGAGACCCAGTACTTC.

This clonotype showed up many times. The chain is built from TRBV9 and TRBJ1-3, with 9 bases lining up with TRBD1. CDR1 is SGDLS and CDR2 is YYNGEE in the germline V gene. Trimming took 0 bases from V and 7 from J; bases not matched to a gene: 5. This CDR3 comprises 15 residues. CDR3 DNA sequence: TGTGCCAGCAGCGTAGTCGGGACAGGGTCGAACACCATATATTTT. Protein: CASSVVGTGSNTIYF.

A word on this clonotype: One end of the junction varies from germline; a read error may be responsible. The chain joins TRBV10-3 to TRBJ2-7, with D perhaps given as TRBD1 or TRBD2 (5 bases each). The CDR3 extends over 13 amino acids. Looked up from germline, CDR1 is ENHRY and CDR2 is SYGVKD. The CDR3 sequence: CTSVGETAYEQYF. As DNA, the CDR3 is TGTACCTCAGTGGGGGAAACGGCCTACGAGCAGTACTTT.

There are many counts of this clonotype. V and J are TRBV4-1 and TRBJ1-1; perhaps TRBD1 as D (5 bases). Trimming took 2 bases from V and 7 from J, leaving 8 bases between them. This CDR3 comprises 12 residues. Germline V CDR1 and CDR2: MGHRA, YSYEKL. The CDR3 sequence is CASSQPRGEAFF. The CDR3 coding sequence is TGCGCCAGCAGCCAACCGAGGGGTGAAGCTTTCTTT.

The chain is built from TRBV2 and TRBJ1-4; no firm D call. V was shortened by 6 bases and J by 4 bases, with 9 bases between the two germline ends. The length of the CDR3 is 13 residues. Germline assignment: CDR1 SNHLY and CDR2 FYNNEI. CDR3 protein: CASRDLSNEKLFF. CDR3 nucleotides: TGTGCCAGCAGGGACTTGAGTAATGAAAAACTGTTTTTT.

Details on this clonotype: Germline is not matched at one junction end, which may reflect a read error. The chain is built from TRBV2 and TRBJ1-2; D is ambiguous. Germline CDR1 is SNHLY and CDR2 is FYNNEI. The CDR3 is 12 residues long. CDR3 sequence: CVSSLQGNGYTF. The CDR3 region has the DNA TGTGTCAGCAGCCTACAAGGGAATGGCTACACCTTC.

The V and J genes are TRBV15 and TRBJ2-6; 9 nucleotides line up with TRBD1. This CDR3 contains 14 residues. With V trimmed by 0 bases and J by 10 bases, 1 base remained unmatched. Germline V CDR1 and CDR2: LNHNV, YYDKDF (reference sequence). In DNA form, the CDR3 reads TGTGCCACCAGCAGAGAGACAGGGGGAAACGTCCTGACTTTC. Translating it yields CATSRETGGNVLTF. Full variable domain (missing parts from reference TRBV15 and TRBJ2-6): DAMVIQNPRYQVTQFGKPVTLSCSQTLNHNVMYWYQQKSSQAPKLLFHYYDKDFNNEADTPDNFQSRRPNTSFCFLDIRSPGLGDTAMYLCATSRETGGNVLTFGAGSRLTVL.

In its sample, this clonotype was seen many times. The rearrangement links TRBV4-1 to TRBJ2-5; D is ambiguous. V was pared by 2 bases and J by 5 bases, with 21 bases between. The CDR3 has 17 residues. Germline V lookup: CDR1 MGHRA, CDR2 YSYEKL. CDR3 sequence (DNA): TGCGCCAGCAGCCAACCAGTACCTTTACCAGACGGGGAGACCCAGTACTTC. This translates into CASSQPVPLPDGETQYF.

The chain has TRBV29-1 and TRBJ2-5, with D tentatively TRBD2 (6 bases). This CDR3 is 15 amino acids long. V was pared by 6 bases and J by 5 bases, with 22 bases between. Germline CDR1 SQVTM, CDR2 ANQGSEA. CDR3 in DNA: TGCAGCGTCGACTTCACCGGGAGAATTGAGGAGACCCAGTACTTC. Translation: CSVDFTGRIEETQYF.

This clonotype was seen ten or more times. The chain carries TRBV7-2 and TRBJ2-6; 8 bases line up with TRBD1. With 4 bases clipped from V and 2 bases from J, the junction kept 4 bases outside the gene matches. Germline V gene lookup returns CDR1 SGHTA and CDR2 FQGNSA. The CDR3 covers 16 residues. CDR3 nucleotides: TGTGCCAGCAGCTCTGGACAGGGTACTGGGGCCAACGTCCTGACTTTC. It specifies CASSSGQGTGANVLTF.

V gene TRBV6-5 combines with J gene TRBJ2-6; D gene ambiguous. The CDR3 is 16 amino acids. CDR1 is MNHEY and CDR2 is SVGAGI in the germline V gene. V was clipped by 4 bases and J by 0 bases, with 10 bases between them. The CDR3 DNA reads TGTGCCAGCAGTTTAAGACCGCTCTCTGGGGCCAACGTCCTGACTTTC. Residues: CASSLRPLSGANVLTF.

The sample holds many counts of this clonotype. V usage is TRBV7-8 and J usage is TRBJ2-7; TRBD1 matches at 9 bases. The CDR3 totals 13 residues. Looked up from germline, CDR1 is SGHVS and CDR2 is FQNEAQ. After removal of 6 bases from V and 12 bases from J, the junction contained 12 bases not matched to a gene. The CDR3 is CASRRDTGGPLYF. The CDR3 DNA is TGTGCCAGCAGGCGAGACACAGGGGGCCCCCTGTACTTC.

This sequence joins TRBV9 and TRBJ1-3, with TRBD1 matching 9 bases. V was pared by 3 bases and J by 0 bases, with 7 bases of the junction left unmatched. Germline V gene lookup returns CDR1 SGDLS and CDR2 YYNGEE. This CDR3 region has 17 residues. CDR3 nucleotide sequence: TGTGCCAGCAGCGATGGACCGGGACAGGGCTCTGGAAACACCATATATTTT. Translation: CASSDGPGQGSGNTIYF.

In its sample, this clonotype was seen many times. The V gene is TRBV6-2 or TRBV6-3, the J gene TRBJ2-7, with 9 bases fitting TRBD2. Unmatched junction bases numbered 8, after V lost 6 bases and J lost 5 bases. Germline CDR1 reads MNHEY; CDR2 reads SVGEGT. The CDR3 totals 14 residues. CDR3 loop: CASSSREGRNEQYF. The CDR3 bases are TGTGCCAGCAGCTCGCGGGAGGGCCGTAACGAGCAGTACTTC.

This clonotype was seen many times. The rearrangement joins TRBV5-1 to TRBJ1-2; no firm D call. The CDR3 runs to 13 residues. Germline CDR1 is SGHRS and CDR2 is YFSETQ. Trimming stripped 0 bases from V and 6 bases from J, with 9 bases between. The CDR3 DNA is TGCGCCAGCAGCTTGGAGTTGGGCCATGGCTACACCTTC. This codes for CASSLELGHGYTF.

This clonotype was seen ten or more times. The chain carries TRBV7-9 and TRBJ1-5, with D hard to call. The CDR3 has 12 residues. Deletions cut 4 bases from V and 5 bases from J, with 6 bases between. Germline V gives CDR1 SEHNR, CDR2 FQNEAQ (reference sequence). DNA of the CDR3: TGTGCCAGCAGCTCAATGGATCAGCCCCAGCATTTT. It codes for CASSSMDQPQHF.

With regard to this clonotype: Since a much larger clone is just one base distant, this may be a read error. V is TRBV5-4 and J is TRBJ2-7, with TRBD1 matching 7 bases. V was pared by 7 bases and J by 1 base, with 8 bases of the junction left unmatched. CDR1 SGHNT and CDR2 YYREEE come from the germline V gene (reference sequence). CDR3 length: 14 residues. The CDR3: CASGILTGSYEQYF. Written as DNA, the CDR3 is TGTGCCAGCGGCATACTGACAGGGTCCTACGAGCAGTACTTC.

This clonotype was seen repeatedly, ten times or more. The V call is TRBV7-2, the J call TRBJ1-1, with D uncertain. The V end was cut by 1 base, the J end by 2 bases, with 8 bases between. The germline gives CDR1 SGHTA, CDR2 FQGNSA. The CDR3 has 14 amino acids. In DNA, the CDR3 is TGTGCCAGCAGCTTAGACGTCAGAAACACTGAAGCTTTCTTT. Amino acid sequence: CASSLDVRNTEAFF.

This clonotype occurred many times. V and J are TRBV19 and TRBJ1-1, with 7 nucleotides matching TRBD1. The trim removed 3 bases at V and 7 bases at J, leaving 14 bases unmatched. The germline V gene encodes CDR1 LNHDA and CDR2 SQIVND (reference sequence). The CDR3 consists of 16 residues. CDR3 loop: CASSIGGQLPVSEAFF. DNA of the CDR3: TGTGCCAGTAGTATTGGGGGACAGCTACCCGTTAGTGAAGCTTTCTTT.